This T cell receptor (beta chain) is from a study of technical replicates of blood from a handful of donors (dated by TCRdb to about 2017). The library was prepared using the immunoSEQ multiplex PCR assay. TCRdb retrieved this table from immuneACCESS and kept in-frame rearrangements only. Not all clones are present; in checked studies, unresolved V genes account for under half, and no reason is known for the remainder. In this sample the table shows 50,000 to 60,000 clones, about 95% of which occur a single time. The top ten clonotypes cover 3% of the sample. CDR1 and CDR2 are drawn from the germline V gene: SQVTM, ANQGSEA. Including cysteine and phenylalanine, the CDR3 has 10 amino acids. This entry keeps only the CDR3 DNA: 30 bases, framed from base 1. V sheds 4 bases and J sheds 5 bases, leaving 4 bases between their ends. Note on this clone: Its cognate antigen has yet to be identified. One base away there is no much larger clone; base qualities are not given.

Recombination connected TRBV29-1 to TRBJ2-3, with the D gene too uncertain to name. Sequenced sample: PBMCs. This TCR was sampled from a human donor in good health. Some clones in this sample may be carry-over from other donors' samples. The nucleotides are TGCAGCGTTGGAGGAGATACGCAGTATTTT. This yields the protein CSVGGDTQYF.